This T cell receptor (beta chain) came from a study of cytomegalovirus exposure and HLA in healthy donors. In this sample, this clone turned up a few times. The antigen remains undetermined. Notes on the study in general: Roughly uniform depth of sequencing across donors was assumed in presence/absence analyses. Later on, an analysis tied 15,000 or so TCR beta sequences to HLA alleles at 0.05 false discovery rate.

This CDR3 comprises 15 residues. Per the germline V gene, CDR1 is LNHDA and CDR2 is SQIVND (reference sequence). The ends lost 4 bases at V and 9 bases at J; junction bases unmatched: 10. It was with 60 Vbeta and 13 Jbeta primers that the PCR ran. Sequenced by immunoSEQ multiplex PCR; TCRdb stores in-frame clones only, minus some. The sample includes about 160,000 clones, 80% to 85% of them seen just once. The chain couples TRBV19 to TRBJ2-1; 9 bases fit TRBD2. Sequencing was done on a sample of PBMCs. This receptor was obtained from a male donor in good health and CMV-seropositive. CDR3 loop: CASSKASGTASEQFF. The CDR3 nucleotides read TGTGCCAGTAGTAAGGCTAGCGGGACCGCGAGTGAGCAGTTCTTC.